A selection of T cell receptor beta chains follows, all from one sample in a study of blood T cells in healthy people across ages. MiXCR, applied by TCRdb to the 5' RACE reads, yields one record per CDR3 protein. The profile covers about 1.5 million distinct CDR3 sequences, with approximately 43% appearing a single time and just over 4% taken by the ten largest. Sequencing was performed on blood. The source is a young woman in good health. CDR3s include the opening cysteine and the closing phenylalanine or tryptophan. Each record gives: V gene, J gene, D gene, clone size, CDR3 DNA, CDR3 protein. A D gene is named only where the DNA matches it firmly. Not all rows give a size; the values are once, few, many and, for expanded clones, a class.

v_call: TRBV27; j_call: TRBJ2-3; d_call: TRBD2; clone_size: few; cdr3_nt: TGTGCCAGCGGCCCCGGGACTACGTCCACAGATACGCAGTATTTT; cdr3_aa: CASGPGTTSTDTQYF
v_call: TRBV18; j_call: TRBJ1-1; d_call: TRBD1; clone_size: few; cdr3_nt: TGTGCCAGCTCACCTACCCGACAGGGGTGGACTGAAGCTTTCTTT; cdr3_aa: CASSPTRQGWTEAFF
v_call: TRBV27; j_call: TRBJ2-7; d_call: TRBD2; clone_size: -; cdr3_nt: TGTGCCAGCAGCCCCGGGACTAGCGGAACCAATGAGCAGTACTTC; cdr3_aa: CASSPGTSGTNEQYF
v_call: TRBV28; j_call: TRBJ2-7; d_call: -; clone_size: -; cdr3_nt: TGTGCCAGCAGTCAAACCGGGCCCAGGAAGCGGTACTTC; cdr3_aa: CASSQTGPRKRYF
v_call: TRBV20-1; j_call: TRBJ2-7; d_call: -; clone_size: -; cdr3_nt: TGCAGTGCCTCCGCAGCGGCATACTCCTACGAGCAGTACTTC; cdr3_aa: CSASAAAYSYEQYF
v_call: TRBV5-1; j_call: TRBJ1-1; d_call: -; clone_size: -; cdr3_nt: TGCGCCAGCAGCTTTACGATCTCGGAGGCCGCTTTCTTT; cdr3_aa: CASSFTISEAAFF
v_call: TRBV7-2; j_call: TRBJ1-6; d_call: -; clone_size: -; cdr3_nt: TGTGCCAGCAGCTTTGCAGCTAATTCACCCCTCCACTTT; cdr3_aa: CASSFAANSPLHF
v_call: TRBV6-5; j_call: TRBJ2-7; d_call: -; clone_size: few; cdr3_nt: TGTGCCAGCAGGGGTCTCTCCTTATGGGGCGAGCAGTACTTC; cdr3_aa: CASRGLSLWGEQYF
v_call: TRBV20-1; j_call: TRBJ2-1; d_call: -; clone_size: few; cdr3_nt: TGCAGTGCAGTCAGGGTGACTGAGCAGTTCTTC; cdr3_aa: CSAVRVTEQFF
v_call: TRBV11-2; j_call: TRBJ2-3; d_call: -; clone_size: few; cdr3_nt: TGTGCCAGCAGGAGGGACCGGGCTGTTGGTACGCAGTATTTT; cdr3_aa: CASRRDRAVGTQYF
v_call: TRBV4-2; j_call: TRBJ2-3; d_call: -; clone_size: -; cdr3_nt: TGTGCCAGCAGCCTTCAGTCCGGGACCGGGGTGGATACGCAGTATTTT; cdr3_aa: CASSLQSGTGVDTQYF
v_call: TRBV5-1; j_call: TRBJ2-1; d_call: TRBD1; clone_size: -; cdr3_nt: TGCGCCAGCAGCTTGGCCCCGGGACAGGGGGCGTATACTGAGCAGTTCTTC; cdr3_aa: CASSLAPGQGAYTEQFF
v_call: TRBV7-9; j_call: TRBJ1-5; d_call: -; clone_size: -; cdr3_nt: TGTGCCAGCAGCTCCCGGGGGAGTGATCAGCCCCAGCATTTT; cdr3_aa: CASSSRGSDQPQHF
v_call: TRBV7-2; j_call: TRBJ2-1; d_call: TRBD2; clone_size: many; cdr3_nt: TGTGCCAGCAGTGGACTAGCGGCCTCCTACAATGAGCAGTTCTTC; cdr3_aa: CASSGLAASYNEQFF
v_call: TRBV4-3; j_call: TRBJ1-6; d_call: -; clone_size: few; cdr3_nt: TGCGCCAGCAGCCCCGGTGCGGCAGATAATTCACCCCTCCACTTT; cdr3_aa: CASSPGAADNSPLHF
v_call: TRBV10-3; j_call: TRBJ2-7; d_call: TRBD1; clone_size: few; cdr3_nt: TGTGCCATCAGTGAGTCTTACAGGGGGCCCTACGAGCAGTACTTC; cdr3_aa: CAISESYRGPYEQYF
v_call: TRBV30; j_call: TRBJ1-6; d_call: -; clone_size: few; cdr3_nt: TGTGCCGGCCCGGGAAACGAATCACCCCTCCACTTT; cdr3_aa: CAGPGNESPLHF
v_call: TRBV5-1; j_call: TRBJ1-2; d_call: TRBD1; clone_size: -; cdr3_nt: TGCGCCAGCACCGCCGGGACAGGGGGCTCGGGCTACACCTTC; cdr3_aa: CASTAGTGGSGYTF
v_call: TRBV4-2; j_call: TRBJ1-2; d_call: TRBD1; clone_size: -; cdr3_nt: TGTGCCAGCAGCCAAAACCGGGACAGGCTATTTTATGGCTACACCTTC; cdr3_aa: CASSQNRDRLFYGYTF
v_call: TRBV5-6; j_call: TRBJ2-1; d_call: -; clone_size: -; cdr3_nt: TGTGCCAGCTTTGAGGAGGGTATCTCCTACAATGAGCAGTTCTTC; cdr3_aa: CASFEEGISYNEQFF
v_call: TRBV7-4; j_call: TRBJ2-7; d_call: -; clone_size: few; cdr3_nt: TGTGCCAGCAACCCTCCGGGGCACTCCTACGAGCAGTACTTC; cdr3_aa: CASNPPGHSYEQYF
v_call: TRBV20-1; j_call: TRBJ2-5; d_call: TRBD2; clone_size: few; cdr3_nt: TGCAGTGCCCTACACATGCCGAGCGGGGTGGAGACCCAGTACTTC; cdr3_aa: CSALHMPSGVETQYF
v_call: TRBV10-3; j_call: TRBJ1-2; d_call: -; clone_size: -; cdr3_nt: TGTGCCATCAGTGACGGGACCGCAGCTAACTATGGCTACACCTTC; cdr3_aa: CAISDGTAANYGYTF